Detailed here is one T cell receptor beta chain. Its antigen is currently unknown. This entry belongs to a study of cytomegalovirus exposure and HLA in healthy donors. The study, taken as a whole, reports: Usually a TCR sequence was rare, but some public TCRs were found in many donors.

A multiplex PCR was run with 60 Vbeta primers and 13 Jbeta primers. Using immunoSEQ multiplex PCR, the repertoire was profiled, and TCRdb retains in-frame clones only, with some absent. The repertoire consists of about 240,000 clones, with 82% occurring once and the leading ten covering over 5%. Germline V gives CDR1 SGHTA, CDR2 FQGNSA. V trimming: 5 bases; J trimming: 10 bases; junction bases outside the gene matches: 5. CDR3 length equals 13 residues. This clonotype was sampled from a woman aged 40-49 years in good health and CMV-seropositive. The rearrangement links TRBV7-2 to TRBJ2-1; 10 nucleotides align to TRBD1. The specimen was PBMCs. CDR3 coding DNA: TGTGCCAGCAGCCCGGGACAGGGGATCGAGCAGTTCTTC. It encodes CASSPGQGIEQFF. The full variable domain, with the rest looked up from reference TRBV7-2 and TRBJ2-1, is GAGVSQSPSNKVTEKGKDVELRCDPISGHTALYWYRQSLGQGLEFLIYFQGNSAPDKSGLPSDRFSAERTGGSVSTLTIQRTQQEDSAVYLCASSPGQGIEQFFGPGTRLTVL.